The text below deals with one T cell receptor beta chain. No antigen is known for it. In germline, CDR1 is MRHNA, CDR2 SNTAGT. The CDR3 totals 15 residues. This entry belongs to a study of monozygotic twins with inflammatory bowel disease. Study-wide results and limits: Relative to healthy twins, IBD patients had fewer clonotypes in common with others, a gap that was especially apparent with disease activity.

Addition of UMIs with a 6-nucleotide sample barcode was achieved by template switching. From the 5' RACE reads, TCRdb lists one entry per CDR3 protein and no DNA. The sample holds 150,000 to 200,000 distinct CDR3 sequences. The chain carries TRBV6-4 and TRBJ2-1; without DNA, the TCRdb call of TRBD2 cannot be checked. This clonotype was obtained from a human donor with ulcerative colitis or Crohn's disease, or a healthy co-twin of an affected twin (not recorded which). The sample taken for sequencing was blood. CDR3 sequence reads: CASSRTSRFINEQFF.